One and the same sample provided the 11 T cell receptor beta chains below, sequenced in a study of cytomegalovirus exposure and HLA in healthy donors. The PCR ran on 60 Vbeta and 13 Jbeta primers. The table came from immunoSEQ multiplex PCR; TCRdb's copy has only in-frame clones and leaves some out. The data contain some 150,000 clones, approximately 82% of them singletons. Sequences were obtained from PBMCs. Receptors originate from a middle-aged woman in good health and CMV-seronegative.

This clone was picked up a small number of times. The chain uses TRBV6-1 and TRBJ2-1, with D unresolved. Germline values: CDR1 MNHNS, CDR2 SASEGT. The CDR3 is 15 amino acids. V was pared by 7 bases and J by 0 bases, with 13 bases between. The CDR3 nucleotides read TGTGCCAGCACCCCACGGGTTTACTCCTACAATGAGCAGTTCTTC. Amino acid sequence: CASTPRVYSYNEQFF.

The chain employs TRBV7-8 and TRBJ2-5, with D unresolved. Germline values: CDR1 SGHVS, CDR2 FQNEAQ. Trimming removed 3 bases from V and 1 base from J, with 12 bases in between. The CDR3 has 15 residues. CDR3 region: CASSFEPSFQETQYF. The CDR3 DNA reads as TGTGCCAGCAGCTTCGAGCCCTCGTTCCAAGAGACCCAGTACTTC.

This sequence joins TRBV28 and TRBJ1-1; D not resolved. The CDR3 loop spans 13 amino acids. V was shortened by 3 bases and J by 6 bases, with 11 bases between the two germline ends. Germline CDR1 is MDHEN and CDR2 is SYDVKM. The CDR3 coding sequence is TGTGCCAGCAGTTTTTTAGTTTCCGCTGAAGCTTTCTTT. Translation: CASSFLVSAEAFF.

This clone appeared once. V usage is TRBV27 and J usage is TRBJ2-1, with D possibly TRBD2 on 5 matching bases. Trimming cost V 4 bases and J 3 bases, with 13 bases left between them. In germline, CDR1 is MNHEY, CDR2 SMNVEV (reference sequence). The CDR3 spans 15 residues. In nucleotides, the CDR3 is TGTGCCAGCAGTTCCTACCGAGGAGGCTACAATGAGCAGTTCTTC. Residues: CASSSYRGGYNEQFF.

The chain couples TRBV4-2 to TRBJ2-2, with no clear D. Deletions cut 4 bases from V and 6 bases from J, with 15 bases between. CDR1 LGHNA and CDR2 YNFKEQ come from the germline V gene. The CDR3 spans 15 residues. Here the CDR3 DNA reads TGTGCCAGCAGCCTGAAGGTGAACTATCCCGGGGAGCTGTTTTTT. This encodes CASSLKVNYPGELFF.

This chain uses TRBV30 with TRBJ2-1; 8 bases agree with TRBD2. V lost 7 bases and J lost 4; bases outside the gene matches: 9. Germline V gives CDR1 GTSNPN, CDR2 SVGIG (reference sequence). CDR3 length: 14 amino acids. The CDR3: CASTGGTIYNEQFF. CDR3 nucleotide sequence: TGTGCCTCGACGGGGGGGACTATTTACAATGAGCAGTTCTTC.

V usage is TRBV28 and J usage is TRBJ1-5, with TRBD1 identical over 7 bases. Per germline, CDR1 MDHEN and CDR2 SYDVKM. The V and J ends lost 2 bases and 0 bases, in that order; junction bases with no gene match: 4. The CDR3 is made up of 16 amino acids. The CDR3 loop is CASSLSTGDSNQPQHF. The DNA for the CDR3 is TGTGCCAGCAGTTTAAGCACAGGGGATAGCAATCAGCCCCAGCATTTT.

The chain employs TRBV28 and TRBJ1-3, with 9 bases identical to TRBD1. The CDR3 loop spans 16 amino acids. Trimming cost V 3 bases and J 1 base; bases outside gene matches: 4. CDR1 and CDR2 (germline): MDHEN, SYDVKM. Written as DNA, the CDR3 is TGTGCCAGCAGTTTGTTACAGGGGGCATCTGGAAACACCATATATTTT. Its translation: CASSLLQGASGNTIYF.

This clone was counted only a few times. The V call is TRBV6-5, the J call TRBJ2-1; 12 bases are shared with TRBD2. The CDR3 consists of 16 residues. Trimming at V came to 2 bases and at J to 8 bases, leaving 7 bases not matched to a gene. Per the germline V gene, CDR1 is MNHEY and CDR2 is SVGAGI. CDR3 bases: TGTGCCAGCAGTTACGCTACTAGCGGGAGGAGGTATGAGCAGTTCTTC. Translated, it gives CASSYATSGRRYEQFF.

This clone was picked up one time. V gene TRBV5-1 combines with J gene TRBJ2-1; no reliable D call. Between the trimmed V and J ends, which lost 4 bases and 7 bases, there was a span of 6 bases. Germline CDR1 is SGHRS and CDR2 is YFSETQ. This CDR3 is built from 11 residues. CDR3 nucleotides: TGCGCCAGCAGCCTAATAAATGAGCAGTTCTTC. Protein sequence: CASSLINEQFF. The variable domain in full, completed from reference TRBV5-1 and TRBJ2-1, reads KAGVTQTPRYLIKTRGQQVTLSCSPISGHRSVSWYQQTPGQGLQFLFEYFSETQRNKGNFPGRFSGRQFSNSRSEMNVSTLELGDSALYLCASSLINEQFFGPGTRLTVL.

J is TRBJ1-5 and V is TRBV19, with 8 bases identical to TRBD1. With V trimmed by 6 bases and J by 6 bases, 7 bases remained unmatched. CDR3 length: 14 residues. Germline assignment: CDR1 LNHDA and CDR2 SQIVND (reference sequence). The CDR3 spells CASRGLTGVQPQHF. CDR3 sequence (DNA): TGTGCCAGTAGGGGGCTGACAGGGGTTCAGCCCCAGCATTTT.